This TCR beta chain was retrieved from a study of blood T cells in healthy people across ages. Study-level points and caveats: Older age went with lower TCR beta diversity per million T cells, in a roughly linear way.

Trimming shortened V by 2 bases and J by 8 bases, and 15 bases separated the two germline ends. The CDR3 length is 14 residues. Germline V gives CDR1 MGHDK, CDR2 SYGVNS. Sample-barcoded 5' priming and a J-beta primer mix drove a second PCR of roughly 6 to 12 cycles. Each TCR beta cDNA got a 12-nucleotide random molecular identifier. There were at least 3 million CDR3-containing paired-end reads obtained from each sample. MiXCR was run by TCRdb on the 5' RACE reads, yielding one entry per CDR3 protein. The sample carries hundreds of thousands of distinct CDR3 sequences, 49% recorded once. This clonotype was detected a few times. Its antigen is still unknown.

The V gene is TRBV25-1, the J gene TRBJ1-2; possibly TRBD1 for D (5 bases). Sequences were obtained from blood. The TCR comes from a woman aged 60-75 years in good health. The CDR3 is CASSEGNRLSGYTF. As DNA, the CDR3 is TGTGCCAGCAGTGAAGGGAACAGGCTATCGGGCTACACCTTC.